Given below is one T cell receptor (beta chain) in context. What it binds is unknown. Libraries were prepared by immunoSEQ multiplex PCR; TCRdb keeps only in-frame clonotypes and omits some of them. The profile shows around 270,000 clones, approximately 88% of them singletons. This record belongs to a study of Ad26.COV2.S vaccination and SARS-CoV-2 variants. Overall study: Intramuscular Ad26.COV2.S doses were given once or twice, 56 days apart. Whole-study findings and limits: An underestimation of total T cell responses may have resulted from the TCR breadth and depth analyses.

This CDR3 spans 10 amino acids. V lost 3 bases and J lost 10, with 6 bases in between. Treatment described: over 15 received Ad26.COV2.S at low or high dose, single or two shots; about 5 received placebo; per-sample allocation not given. It was on day 63 after the first vaccine or placebo injection that samples were taken. The V gene is TRBV12-3 or TRBV12-4, the J gene TRBJ1-2; D is unclear. The clonotype originates from a person aged 18 to 59 who received the Ad26.COV2.S COVID-19 vaccine or a placebo. This specimen consisted of peripheral blood, obtained in a trial of Ad26.COV2.S vaccine versus placebo. CDR3 in amino acids: CASSFRTYTF. The CDR3 nucleotides read TGTGCCAGCAGTTTTAGAACCTACACCTTC.